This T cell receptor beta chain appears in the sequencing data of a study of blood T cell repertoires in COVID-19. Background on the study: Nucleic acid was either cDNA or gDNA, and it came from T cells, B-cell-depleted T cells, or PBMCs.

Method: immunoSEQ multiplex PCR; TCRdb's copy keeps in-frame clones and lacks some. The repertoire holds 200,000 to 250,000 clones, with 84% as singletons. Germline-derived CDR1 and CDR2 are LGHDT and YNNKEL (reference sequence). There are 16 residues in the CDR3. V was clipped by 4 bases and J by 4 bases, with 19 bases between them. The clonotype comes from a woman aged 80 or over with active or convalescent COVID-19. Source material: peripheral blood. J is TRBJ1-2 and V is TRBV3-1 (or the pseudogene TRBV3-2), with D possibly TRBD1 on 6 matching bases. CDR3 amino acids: CASSPRQAYTFYGYTF. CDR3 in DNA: TGTGCCAGCAGCCCCCGACAGGCTTATACCTTCTATGGCTACACCTTC.